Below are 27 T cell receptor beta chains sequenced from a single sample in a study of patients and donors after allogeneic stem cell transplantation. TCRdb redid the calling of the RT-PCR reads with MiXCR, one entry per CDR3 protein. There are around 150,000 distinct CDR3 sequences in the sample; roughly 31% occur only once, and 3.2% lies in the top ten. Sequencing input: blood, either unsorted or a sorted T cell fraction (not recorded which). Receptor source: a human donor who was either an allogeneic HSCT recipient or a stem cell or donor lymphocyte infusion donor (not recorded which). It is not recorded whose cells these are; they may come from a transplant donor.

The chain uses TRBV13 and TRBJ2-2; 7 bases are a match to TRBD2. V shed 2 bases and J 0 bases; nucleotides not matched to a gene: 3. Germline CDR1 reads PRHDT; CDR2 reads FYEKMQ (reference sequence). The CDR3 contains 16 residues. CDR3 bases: TGTGCCAGCAGCTTACGCGGGAGAACGAACACCGGGGAGCTGTTTTTT. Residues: CASSLRGRTNTGELFF.

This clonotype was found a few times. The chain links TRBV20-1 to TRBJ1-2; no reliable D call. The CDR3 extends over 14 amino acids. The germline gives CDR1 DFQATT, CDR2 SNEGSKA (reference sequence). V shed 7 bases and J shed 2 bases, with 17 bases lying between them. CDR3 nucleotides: TGCAGTGTCGCGCGTCCAGGAGAGAACTATGGCTACACCTTC. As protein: CSVARPGENYGYTF.

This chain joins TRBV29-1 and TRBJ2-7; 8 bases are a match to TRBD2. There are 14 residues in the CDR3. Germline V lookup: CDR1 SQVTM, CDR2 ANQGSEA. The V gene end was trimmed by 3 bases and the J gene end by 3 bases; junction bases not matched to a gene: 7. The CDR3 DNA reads TGCAGCGTTGAGGGGCTGCGGGGGGACTACGAGCAGTACTTC. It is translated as CSVEGLRGDYEQYF.

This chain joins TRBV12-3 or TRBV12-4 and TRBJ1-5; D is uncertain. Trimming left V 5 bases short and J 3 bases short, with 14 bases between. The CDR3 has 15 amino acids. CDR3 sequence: CASSPLSVLNQPQHF. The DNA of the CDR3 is TGTGCCAGCAGTCCCTTATCGGTACTCAATCAGCCCCAGCATTTT.

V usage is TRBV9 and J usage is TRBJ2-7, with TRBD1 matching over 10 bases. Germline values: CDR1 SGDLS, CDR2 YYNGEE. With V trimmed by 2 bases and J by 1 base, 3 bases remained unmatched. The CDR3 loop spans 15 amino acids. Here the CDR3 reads CASSVGTGVSYEQYF. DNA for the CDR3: TGTGCCAGCAGCGTCGGGACAGGGGTTTCCTACGAGCAGTACTTC.

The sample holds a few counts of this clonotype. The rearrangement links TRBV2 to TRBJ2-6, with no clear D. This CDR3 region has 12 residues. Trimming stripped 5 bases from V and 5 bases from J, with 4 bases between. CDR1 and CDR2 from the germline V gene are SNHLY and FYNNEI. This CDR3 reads CASSPRANVLTF. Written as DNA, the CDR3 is TGTGCCAGCAGTCCCAGGGCCAACGTCCTGACTTTC. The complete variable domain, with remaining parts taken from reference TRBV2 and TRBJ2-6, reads EPEVTQTPSHQVTQMGQEVILRCVPISNHLYFYWYRQILGQKVEFLVSFYNNEISEKSEIFDDQFSVERPDGSNFTLKIRSTKLEDSAMYFCASSPRANVLTFGAGSRLTVL.

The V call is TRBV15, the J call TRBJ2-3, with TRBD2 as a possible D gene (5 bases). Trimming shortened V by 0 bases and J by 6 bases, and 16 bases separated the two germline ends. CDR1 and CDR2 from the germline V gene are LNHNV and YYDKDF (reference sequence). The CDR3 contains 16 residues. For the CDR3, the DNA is TGTGCCACCAGCAGAGATTCAGGACTCGGTGACGATACGCAGTATTTT. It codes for CATSRDSGLGDDTQYF.

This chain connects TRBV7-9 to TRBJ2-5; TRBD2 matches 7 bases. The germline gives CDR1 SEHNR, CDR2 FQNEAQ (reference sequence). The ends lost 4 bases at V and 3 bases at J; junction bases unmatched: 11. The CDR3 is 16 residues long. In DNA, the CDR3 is TGTGCCAGCAGCTCCCCCAACCGTGGACTAGAAGAGACCCAGTACTTC. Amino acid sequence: CASSSPNRGLEETQYF.

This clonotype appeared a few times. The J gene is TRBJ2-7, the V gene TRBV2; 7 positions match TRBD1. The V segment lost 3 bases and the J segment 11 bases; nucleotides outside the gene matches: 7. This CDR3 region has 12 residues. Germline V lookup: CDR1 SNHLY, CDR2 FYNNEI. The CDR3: CASSEEGQVEYF. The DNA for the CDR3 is TGTGCCAGCAGTGAGGAAGGACAGGTTGAGTACTTC.

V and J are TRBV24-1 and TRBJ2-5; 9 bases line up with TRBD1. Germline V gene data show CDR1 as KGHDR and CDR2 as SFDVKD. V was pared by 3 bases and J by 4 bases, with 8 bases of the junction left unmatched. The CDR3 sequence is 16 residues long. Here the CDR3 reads CATSDPDRGFGETQYF. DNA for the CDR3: TGTGCCACCAGTGATCCAGACAGGGGGTTTGGAGAGACCCAGTACTTC.

CDR3 sequence reads: CSGTGGNYGYTF. The CDR3, as DNA: TGCAGTGGGACAGGGGGTAACTATGGCTACACCTTC. The V and J genes are TRBV20-1 and TRBJ1-2, with 10 bases identical to TRBD1. From germline, CDR1 is DFQATT and CDR2 SNEGSKA (reference sequence). This CDR3 has 12 amino acids. The V gene end was trimmed by 7 bases and the J gene end by 1 base; junction bases not matched to a gene: 0.

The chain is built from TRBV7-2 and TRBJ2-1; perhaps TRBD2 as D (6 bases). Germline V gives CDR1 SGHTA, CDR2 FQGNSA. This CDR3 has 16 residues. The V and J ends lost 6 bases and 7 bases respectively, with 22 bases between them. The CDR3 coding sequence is TGTGCCAGCAGACCTTTGACTAGTACAATCGGGAATGAGCAGTTCTTC. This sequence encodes CASRPLTSTIGNEQFF.

The CDR3 protein is CSAPLVGGYNEQFF. As DNA, the CDR3 is TGCAGTGCTCCCCTGGTAGGGGGCTACAATGAGCAGTTCTTC. The rearrangement joins TRBV20-1 to TRBJ2-1; D is perhaps TRBD1 (6 bases). The CDR3 has 14 residues. Trimming removed 5 bases from V and 3 bases from J, with 14 bases in between. Germline loops: CDR1 DFQATT, CDR2 SNEGSKA (reference sequence).

The CDR3 nucleotides are TGTGCCAGCAGCCTGGGCACAACAGAATTGAACACTGAAGCTTTCTTT. Its translation: CASSLGTTELNTEAFF. The rearrangement links TRBV7-9 to TRBJ1-1; D uncertain. The germline V and J ends were trimmed by 5 bases and 0 bases, with 16 bases remaining between them. Germline V gives CDR1 SEHNR, CDR2 FQNEAQ (reference sequence). This CDR3 is built from 16 residues.

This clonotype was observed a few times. CDR3 in amino acids: CATVSPPGTGELFF. The CDR3 DNA reads TGTGCCACCGTGAGTCCACCTGGCACCGGGGAGCTGTTTTTT. The chain links TRBV15 to TRBJ2-2; D gene ambiguous. The CDR3 runs to 14 residues. The germline V and J ends were trimmed by 8 bases and 4 bases, with 14 bases remaining between them. CDR1 LNHNV and CDR2 YYDKDF come from the germline V gene (reference sequence). Drawing the rest from reference TRBV15 and TRBJ2-2, the complete variable domain is DAMVIQNPRYQVTQFGKPVTLSCSQTLNHNVMYWYQQKSSQAPKLLFHYYDKDFNNEADTPDNFQSRRPNTSFCFLDIRSPGLGDTAMYLCATVSPPGTGELFFGEGSRLTVL.

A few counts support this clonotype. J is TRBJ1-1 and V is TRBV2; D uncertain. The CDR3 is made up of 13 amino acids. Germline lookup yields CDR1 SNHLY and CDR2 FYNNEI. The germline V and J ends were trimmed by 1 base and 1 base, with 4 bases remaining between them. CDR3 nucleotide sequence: TGTGCCAGCAGTGAAGTCGGGAACACTGAAGCTTTCTTT. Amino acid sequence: CASSEVGNTEAFF.

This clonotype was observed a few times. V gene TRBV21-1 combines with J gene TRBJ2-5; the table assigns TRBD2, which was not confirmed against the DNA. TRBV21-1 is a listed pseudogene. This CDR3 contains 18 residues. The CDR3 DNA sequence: TGTGCCAGCAGCAAATCGCCCCCCACTAGCGGGAGAAGAGAGACCCAGTACTTC. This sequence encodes CASSKSPPTSGRRETQYF.

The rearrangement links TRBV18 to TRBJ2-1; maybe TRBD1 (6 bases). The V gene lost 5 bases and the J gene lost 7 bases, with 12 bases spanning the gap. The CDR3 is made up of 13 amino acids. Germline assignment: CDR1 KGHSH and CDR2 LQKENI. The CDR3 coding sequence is TGTGCCAGCTCAGCCGGGACAACTAATGAGCAGTTCTTC. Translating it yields CASSAGTTNEQFF. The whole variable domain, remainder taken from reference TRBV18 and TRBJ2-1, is NAGVMQNPRHLVRRRGQEARLRCSPMKGHSHVYWYRQLPEEGLKFMVYLQKENIIDESGMPKERFSAEFPKEGPSILRIQQVVRGDSAAYFCASSAGTTNEQFFGPGTRLTVL.

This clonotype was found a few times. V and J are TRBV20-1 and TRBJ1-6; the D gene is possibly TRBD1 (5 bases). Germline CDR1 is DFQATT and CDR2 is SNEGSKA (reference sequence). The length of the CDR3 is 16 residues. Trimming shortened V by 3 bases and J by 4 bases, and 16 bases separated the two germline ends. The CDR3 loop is CSARRFGTDYNSPLHF. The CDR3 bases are TGCAGTGCTAGGCGTTTTGGGACGGATTATAATTCACCCCTCCACTTT.

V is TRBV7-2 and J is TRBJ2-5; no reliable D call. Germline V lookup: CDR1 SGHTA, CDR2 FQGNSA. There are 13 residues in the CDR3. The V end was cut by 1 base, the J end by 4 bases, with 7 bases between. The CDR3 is CASSLGVGETQYF. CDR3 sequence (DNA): TGTGCCAGCAGCTTAGGAGTTGGAGAGACCCAGTACTTC.

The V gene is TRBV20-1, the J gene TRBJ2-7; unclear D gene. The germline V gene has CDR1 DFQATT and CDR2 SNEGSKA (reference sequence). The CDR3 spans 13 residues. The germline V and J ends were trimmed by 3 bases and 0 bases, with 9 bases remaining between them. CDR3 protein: CSASRSSSYEQYF. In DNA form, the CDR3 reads TGCAGTGCTAGCAGGAGCAGCTCCTACGAGCAGTACTTC.

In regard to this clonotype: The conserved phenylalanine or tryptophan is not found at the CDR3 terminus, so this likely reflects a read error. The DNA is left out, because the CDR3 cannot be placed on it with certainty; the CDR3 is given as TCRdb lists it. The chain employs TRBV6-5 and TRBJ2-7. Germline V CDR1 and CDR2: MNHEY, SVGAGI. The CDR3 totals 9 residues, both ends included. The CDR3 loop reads CASSPGRLL.

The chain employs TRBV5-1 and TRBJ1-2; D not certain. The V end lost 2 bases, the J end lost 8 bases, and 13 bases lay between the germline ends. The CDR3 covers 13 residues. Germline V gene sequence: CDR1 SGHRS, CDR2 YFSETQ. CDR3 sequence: CASSLTQPPGYTF. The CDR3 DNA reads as TGCGCCAGCAGCTTAACCCAACCCCCCGGCTACACCTTC.

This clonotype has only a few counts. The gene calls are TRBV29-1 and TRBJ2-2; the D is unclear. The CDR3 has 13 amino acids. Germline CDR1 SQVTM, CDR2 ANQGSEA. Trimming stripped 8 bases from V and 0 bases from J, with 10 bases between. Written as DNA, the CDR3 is TGCAGCCCAACGGACCCGAACACCGGGGAGCTGTTTTTT. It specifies CSPTDPNTGELFF.

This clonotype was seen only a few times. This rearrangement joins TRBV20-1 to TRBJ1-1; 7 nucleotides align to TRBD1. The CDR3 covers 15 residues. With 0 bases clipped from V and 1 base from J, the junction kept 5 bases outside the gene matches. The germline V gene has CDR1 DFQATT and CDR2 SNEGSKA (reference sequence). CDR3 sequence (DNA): TGCAGTGCTAGAGATAGGGGACAGACGAACACTGAAGCTTTCTTT. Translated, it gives CSARDRGQTNTEAFF.

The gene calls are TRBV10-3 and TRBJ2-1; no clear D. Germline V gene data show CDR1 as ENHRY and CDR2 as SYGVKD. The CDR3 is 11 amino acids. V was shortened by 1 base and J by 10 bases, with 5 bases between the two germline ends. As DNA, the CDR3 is TGTGCCATCAGTGAGTTTGGGGAGCAGTTCTTC. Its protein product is CAISEFGEQFF.

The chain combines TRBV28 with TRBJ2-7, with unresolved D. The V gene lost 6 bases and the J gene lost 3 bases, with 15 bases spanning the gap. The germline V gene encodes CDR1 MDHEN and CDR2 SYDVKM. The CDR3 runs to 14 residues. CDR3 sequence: CASSLSSLVYEQYF. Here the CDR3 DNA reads TGTGCCAGCAGCCTTAGTTCTCTGGTCTACGAGCAGTACTTC.